The clone carrying this T cell receptor beta chain was seen at least ten times. The antigen is not known. The data were taken from a study of identical twins. TCRdb re-called the 5' RACE reads with MiXCR, one entry per CDR3 protein. The sample comprises 1.5 million to 2 million distinct CDR3 sequences, about 32% of which are singletons, and about 0.25% rests with the top ten. The CDR3 is 13 amino acids. In germline, CDR1 is SGHRS, CDR2 YFSETQ. V was trimmed by 4 bases and J by 4 bases, leaving 9 bases between them. Findings and caveats of the study: Excess low generation probability was seen in twin-shared out-of-frame alpha sequences. Zero-insertion findings could be partly confounded by invariant cells (MAIT and iNKT cells). The conclusions drew on cross-sectional statistical analysis instead of tracking the same donors. Fewer insertions marked abundant cord blood beta clonotypes; young adult naive trended weakly, memory not at all.

What was sequenced was cord blood. This receptor was taken from a newborn girl in good health. The chain is built from TRBV5-1 and TRBJ2-1; tentatively, D is TRBD2 (5 bases). CDR3 amino acids: CASSGTRYNEQFF. The CDR3 DNA reads as TGCGCCAGCAGCGGAACTAGGTACAATGAGCAGTTCTTC.